Below, 2 T cell receptor beta chains from the same sample are listed, as sequenced in a study of spatial heterogeneity in lung cancer. TCRdb processed the 5' RACE reads anew with MiXCR; each CDR3 protein has one entry. The data contain approximately 12,000 distinct CDR3 sequences, approximately 6.2% of them singletons. Described time point: sample taken at primary tumor resection. Frozen PBMC, nontumor lung or tumor provided whole RNA, which was sequenced unsorted. The sample in question was normal lung tissue next to the tumor, obtained at surgery. The receptors come from a male donor with early-stage non-small cell lung cancer.

This clonotype was counted ten times or more. This beta chain is an unintended read in a library built for alpha chains; its size means little. V is TRBV30 and J is TRBJ1-4, with D possibly TRBD1 on 5 matching bases. Germline V gives CDR1 GTSNPN, CDR2 SVGIG (reference sequence). The CDR3 has 13 residues. The V end was cut by 7 bases, the J end by 8 bases, with 17 bases between. The CDR3 bases are TGTGCCTCCATGACGGGGGAATTGGAAAAACTGTTTTTT. Its protein product is CASMTGELEKLFF.

This clonotype was seen repeatedly, ten times or more. This beta chain lies outside the target of a library built for alpha chains; its clone size means little. The chain couples TRBV12-3 or TRBV12-4 to TRBJ1-6; 7 nucleotides line up with TRBD1. Trimming took 4 bases from V and 10 from J; bases not matched to a gene: 7. The CDR3 contains 14 residues. The CDR3 region has the DNA TGTGCCAGCAGTTCGGGACAGATCGAATCACCCCTCCACTTT. Its translation: CASSSGQIESPLHF.